The source of this T cell receptor beta chain is a study of shared clonotypes between healthy human individuals. Healthy and HIV-negative, the adult donors had no recent acute infections or vaccinations. V dropped 5 bases and J dropped 8; count of bases not matched to a gene: 11. Germline CDR1 SGHVS, CDR2 FNYEAQ. The CDR3 consists of 15 residues. Only in-frame clones appear in the TCRdb table, and some are missing; sequencing was by immunoSEQ multiplex PCR. The sample has about 980,000 clones; approximately 80% are singletons. The rearrangement uses TRBV7-6 and TRBJ1-4; 7 nucleotides line up with TRBD1. The receptor was isolated from a man between 18 and 29 years old in good health. Sequencing was done on a sample of memory CD4+ T cells sorted from blood. Indicated subset: CD45RA-negative fraction. The CDR3 DNA sequence: TGTGCCAGCAGCCGGGGACAGCCTCTAGGGGAAAAACTGTTTTTT. This gives the protein CASSRGQPLGEKLFF.